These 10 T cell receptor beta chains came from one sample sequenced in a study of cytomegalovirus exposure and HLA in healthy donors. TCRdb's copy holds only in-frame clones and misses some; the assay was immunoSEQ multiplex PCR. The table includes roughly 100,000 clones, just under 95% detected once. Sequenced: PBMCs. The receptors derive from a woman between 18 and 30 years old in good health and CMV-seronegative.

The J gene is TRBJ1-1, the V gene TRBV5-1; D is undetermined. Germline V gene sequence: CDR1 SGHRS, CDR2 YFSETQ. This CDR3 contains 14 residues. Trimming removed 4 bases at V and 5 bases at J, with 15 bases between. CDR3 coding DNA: TGCGCCAGCAGCGTCAGCGGAGGTCGGACTGAAGCTTTCTTT. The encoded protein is CASSVSGGRTEAFF. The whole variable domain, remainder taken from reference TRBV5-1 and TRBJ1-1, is KAGVTQTPRYLIKTRGQQVTLSCSPISGHRSVSWYQQTPGQGLQFLFEYFSETQRNKGNFPGRFSGRQFSNSRSEMNVSTLELGDSALYLCASSVSGGRTEAFFGQGTRLTVV.

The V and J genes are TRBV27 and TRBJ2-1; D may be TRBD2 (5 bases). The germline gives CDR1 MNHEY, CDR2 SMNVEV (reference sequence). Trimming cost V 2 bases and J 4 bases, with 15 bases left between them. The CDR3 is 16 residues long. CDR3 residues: CASSLPGMSSYNEQFF. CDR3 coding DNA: TGTGCCAGCAGTTTACCCGGGATGAGTTCATACAATGAGCAGTTCTTC.

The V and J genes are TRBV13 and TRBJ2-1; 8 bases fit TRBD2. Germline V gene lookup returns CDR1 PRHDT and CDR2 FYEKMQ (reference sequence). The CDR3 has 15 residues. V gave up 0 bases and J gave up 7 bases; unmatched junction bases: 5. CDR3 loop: CASSLGGRAVNEQFF. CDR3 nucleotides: TGTGCCAGCAGCTTAGGCGGGAGGGCCGTGAATGAGCAGTTCTTC.

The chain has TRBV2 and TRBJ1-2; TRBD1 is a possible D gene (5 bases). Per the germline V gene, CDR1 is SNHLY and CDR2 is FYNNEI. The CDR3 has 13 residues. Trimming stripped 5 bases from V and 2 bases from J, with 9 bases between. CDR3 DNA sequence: TGTGCCAGCAGTACCGACAGAAACTATGGCTACACCTTC. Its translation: CASSTDRNYGYTF.

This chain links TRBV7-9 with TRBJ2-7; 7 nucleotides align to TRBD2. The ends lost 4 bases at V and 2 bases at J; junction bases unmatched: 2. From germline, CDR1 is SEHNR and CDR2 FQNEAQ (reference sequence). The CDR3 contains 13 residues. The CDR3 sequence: CASSSRETYEQYF. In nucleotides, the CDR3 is TGTGCCAGCAGCTCGCGGGAGACCTACGAGCAGTACTTC.

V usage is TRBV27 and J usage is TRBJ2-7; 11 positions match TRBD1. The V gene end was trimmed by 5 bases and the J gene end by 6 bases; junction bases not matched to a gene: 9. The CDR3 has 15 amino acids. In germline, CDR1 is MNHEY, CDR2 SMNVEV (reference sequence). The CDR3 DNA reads TGTGCCAGCAGTCCGGACAGGGGGCAGCGAGCCGAGCAGTACTTC. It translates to CASSPDRGQRAEQYF.

In DNA form, the CDR3 reads TGTGCCAGCAGCTCCCATTCAGGGGGCAGCTATGGCTACACCTTC. Its protein product is CASSSHSGGSYGYTF. V is TRBV7-9 and J is TRBJ1-2; 8 nucleotides align to TRBD1. The CDR3 has 15 amino acids. The V gene's germline CDR1 is SEHNR and CDR2 FQNEAQ (reference sequence). Unmatched junction bases numbered 8, after V lost 4 bases and J lost 4 bases.

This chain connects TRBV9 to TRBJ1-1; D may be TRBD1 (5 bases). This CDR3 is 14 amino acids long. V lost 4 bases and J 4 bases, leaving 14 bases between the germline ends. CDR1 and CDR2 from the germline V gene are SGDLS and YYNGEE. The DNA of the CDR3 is TGTGCCAGCAGCCTCGGGGGGGGTGGCACTGAAGCTTTCTTT. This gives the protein CASSLGGGGTEAFF.

The CDR3 reads CASSAREMGPGNTIYF. The CDR3 nucleotides read TGTGCCAGCAGCGCAAGAGAAATGGGGCCCGGAAACACCATATATTTT. The chain uses TRBV9 and TRBJ1-3; TRBD1 is a possible D gene (5 bases). V lost 3 bases and J lost 4, with 17 bases in between. Per the germline V gene, CDR1 is SGDLS and CDR2 is YYNGEE. The CDR3 extends over 16 amino acids.

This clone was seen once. For the CDR3, the DNA is TGTGCCAGTAACGTGGGACAGACTCACTATGGCTACACCTTC. The encoded protein is CASNVGQTHYGYTF. The chain couples TRBV19 to TRBJ1-2; 7 nucleotides line up with TRBD1. V was clipped by 7 bases and J by 3 bases; unmatched bases: 8. Germline V gene data show CDR1 as LNHDA and CDR2 as SQIVND (reference sequence). The CDR3 consists of 14 residues.